The 30 T cell receptor beta chains presented below share a single source sample, sequenced in a study of blood T cell repertoires in COVID-19. Assay used: immunoSEQ multiplex PCR; TCRdb lists only in-frame clones, some missing. The data show around 58,000 clones, 75% to 90% seen once. The sample was peripheral blood. The receptors originated from a human donor in a cohort sampled during active COVID-19.

This clone was seen a single time. The chain has TRBV27 and TRBJ1-4; 9 bases are a match to TRBD1. The CDR3 has 14 amino acids. The germline V gene has CDR1 MNHEY and CDR2 SMNVEV (reference sequence). After removal of 6 bases from V and 4 bases from J, the junction contained 3 bases not matched to a gene. CDR3: CASRRTGDNEKLFF. The CDR3 coding sequence is TGTGCCAGCAGGCGGACAGGGGATAATGAAAAACTGTTTTTT.

This clone was counted once. The chain joins TRBV6-6 to TRBJ2-3; no firm D call. The germline V gene encodes CDR1 MNHNY and CDR2 SVGAGI (reference sequence). This CDR3 comprises 12 residues. V lost 6 bases to trimming and J lost 6 bases, with 10 bases between them. In DNA form, the CDR3 reads TGTGCCAGCAGCCCACAGCCGGATACGCAGTATTTT. Its translation is CASSPQPDTQYF.

The chain has TRBV2 and TRBJ2-7; 11 bases align to TRBD2. Germline CDR1 is SNHLY and CDR2 is FYNNEI. V lost 6 bases to trimming and J lost 2 bases; unmatched junction nucleotides: 3. CDR3 length: 14 amino acids. The chain's CDR3 is CASSGTSGPYEQYF. CDR3 bases: TGTGCCAGCAGCGGGACTAGCGGACCCTACGAGCAGTACTTC.

The rearrangement uses TRBV24-1 and TRBJ1-4; D possibly corresponds to TRBD1 (6 bases). Trimming cost V 9 bases and J 2 bases, with 15 bases left between them. From germline, CDR1 is KGHDR and CDR2 SFDVKD. This CDR3 has 15 residues. The CDR3 spells CATGAGAWTNEKLFF. In DNA form, the CDR3 reads TGTGCCACCGGGGCGGGGGCTTGGACTAATGAAAAACTGTTTTTT.

The chain employs TRBV5-6 and TRBJ1-2; perhaps TRBD1 as D (5 bases). V lost 4 bases and J 4 bases, leaving 17 bases between the germline ends. Germline V gene data show CDR1 as SGHDT and CDR2 as YYEEEE. This CDR3 contains 15 residues. As DNA, the CDR3 is TGTGCCAGCAGCCCCCCCCAGGGCCTAACCTATGGCTACACCTTC. The encoded protein is CASSPPQGLTYGYTF.

This chain uses TRBV14 with TRBJ2-1, with D perhaps matching TRBD2 (6 bases). V was trimmed by 5 bases and J by 9 bases, leaving 20 bases between them. In germline, CDR1 is SGHDN, CDR2 FVKESK. The CDR3 runs to 15 residues. CDR3: CASSSGTVGWGEQFF. The CDR3 DNA follows: TGTGCCAGCAGCTCCGGGACTGTTGGTTGGGGTGAGCAGTTCTTC.

Of note for this clone: One end of the junction does not line up with germline, which may come from a read error. The chain has TRBV19 and TRBJ1-1; maybe TRBD1 (6 bases). Germline CDR1 LNHDA, CDR2 SQIVND (reference sequence). This CDR3 is 14 amino acids long. The CDR3 nucleotides are TGTGCCAGTAAAGGGAGTGTTTGGACAGAGGGACAAAGCTTT. This encodes CASKGSVWTEGQSF. Full variable domain (outside the CDR3, taken from reference TRBV19 and TRBJ1-1): DGGITQSPKYLFRKEGQNVTLSCEQNLNHDAMYWYRQDPGQGLRLIYYSQIVNDFQKGDIAEGYSVSREKKESFPLTVTSAQKNPTAFYLCASKGSVWTEGQSFGQGTRLTVV.

This clone was observed a single time. V gene TRBV6-5 combines with J gene TRBJ1-4; no reliable D call. V was shortened by 6 bases and J by 8 bases, with 16 bases between the two germline ends. The germline V gene has CDR1 MNHEY and CDR2 SVGAGI. The CDR3 contains 14 residues. CDR3 nucleotide sequence: TGTGCCAGCAGCCGTGGATCGCCCGGGGAAAAACTGTTTTTT. It translates to CASSRGSPGEKLFF.

V usage is TRBV5-1 and J usage is TRBJ2-2; D not certain. Germline V gene sequence: CDR1 SGHRS, CDR2 YFSETQ. The CDR3 sequence is 16 residues long. Deletions cut 0 bases from V and 2 bases from J, with 11 bases between. In DNA, the CDR3 is TGCGCCAGCAGCTTGGGTGGCAGTTCCAACACCGGGGAGCTGTTTTTT. Translation: CASSLGGSSNTGELFF.

The J gene is TRBJ1-2, the V gene TRBV5-4; D uncertain. Trimming took 0 bases from V and 4 from J, leaving 7 bases between them. Germline V CDR1 and CDR2: SGHNT, YYREEE (reference sequence). This CDR3 has 13 amino acids. Here the CDR3 reads CASSLVASYGYTF. The CDR3 DNA reads as TGTGCCAGCAGCTTGGTCGCCAGCTATGGCTACACCTTC. Supplemented by reference TRBV5-4 and TRBJ1-2, the full variable domain reads ETGVTQSPTHLIKTRGQQVTLRCSSQSGHNTVSWYQQALGQGPQFIFQYYREEENGRGNFPPRFSGLQFPNYSSELNVNALELDDSALYLCASSLVASYGYTFGSGTRLTVV.

The rearrangement uses TRBV6-5 and TRBJ2-1; 7 bases are shared with TRBD2. This CDR3 has 14 residues. Germline CDR1 and CDR2: MNHEY and SVGAGI. With V trimmed by 5 bases and J by 7 bases, 8 bases remained unmatched. The CDR3 sequence is CASSLHGGTNEQFF. CDR3 coding DNA: TGTGCCAGCAGTCTTCACGGGGGGACGAATGAGCAGTTCTTC.

V and J are TRBV6-5 and TRBJ1-6; 8 positions agree with TRBD1. Germline CDR1 and CDR2: MNHEY and SVGAGI. The CDR3 loop spans 16 amino acids. Trimming took 0 bases from V and 10 from J; bases not matched to a gene: 8. CDR3 sequence: CASSYSLQGAGSPLHF. In DNA form, the CDR3 reads TGTGCCAGCAGTTACTCACTTCAGGGGGCCGGGTCACCCCTCCACTTT.

The rearrangement links TRBV12-2 to TRBJ2-7; the listed D gene, TRBD1, was not tested against the DNA. TRBV12-2 is marked as a pseudogene. This CDR3 contains 13 residues. The CDR3 bases are TGTGCAAGTCGACAGGGTAGCTCCTACGAGCAGTACTTC. Protein: CASRQGSSYEQYF.

Only a few counts were recorded for this clone. The chain couples TRBV19 to TRBJ1-2; 8 bases map to TRBD1. The CDR3 is 15 amino acids. From germline, CDR1 is LNHDA and CDR2 SQIVND (reference sequence). V lost 7 bases, J lost 8 bases, and 15 bases stayed unmatched. The CDR3 DNA reads as TGTGCCAGTAATACGAATCATTTGACAGGGGACGGCTACACCTTC. Encoded protein: CASNTNHLTGDGYTF.

The chain employs TRBV7-2 and TRBJ1-5; D possibly corresponds to TRBD1 (6 bases). The length of the CDR3 is 16 residues. V shed 5 bases and J shed 0 bases, with 14 bases lying between them. Germline V gene data show CDR1 as SGHTA and CDR2 as FQGNSA. This chain's CDR3 is CASSPYGGLSNQPQHF. For the CDR3, the DNA is TGTGCCAGCAGCCCATATGGGGGCCTTAGCAATCAGCCCCAGCATTTT.

V usage is TRBV19 and J usage is TRBJ2-3, with D perhaps matching TRBD1 (5 bases). V shed 6 bases and J shed 4 bases, with 14 bases lying between them. The germline V gene has CDR1 LNHDA and CDR2 SQIVND (reference sequence). The CDR3 is 14 amino acids. CDR3 nucleotides: TGTGCCAGTAGACTACAGGTATCGGCAGATACGCAGTATTTT. Translation gives CASRLQVSADTQYF.

This chain uses TRBV28 with TRBJ1-2, with TRBD1 as a possible D gene (6 bases). This CDR3 spans 14 amino acids. Trimming removed 3 bases at V and 4 bases at J, with 12 bases between. The germline V gene has CDR1 MDHEN and CDR2 SYDVKM. The CDR3 here is CASSFSTGTYGYTF. DNA of the CDR3: TGTGCCAGCAGTTTTTCAACAGGGACCTATGGCTACACCTTC.

V is TRBV27 and J is TRBJ2-7; 11 nucleotides align to TRBD1. The CDR3 is made up of 15 amino acids. Germline assignment: CDR1 MNHEY and CDR2 SMNVEV (reference sequence). J was trimmed by 6 bases and V by 0 bases; bases with no gene match: 4. The CDR3 region is CASSLSLGQGAEQYF. CDR3 nucleotides: TGTGCCAGCAGTTTATCGTTAGGACAGGGGGCCGAGCAGTACTTC.

The V call is TRBV5-5, the J call TRBJ1-3; the D is unclear. The germline V gene has CDR1 SGHKS and CDR2 YYEKEE (reference sequence). V was pared by 6 bases and J by 2 bases, with 12 bases between. This CDR3 is built from 14 residues. The CDR3 DNA reads TGTGCCAGCAATATCGGTAGTACTGGAAACACCATATATTTT. As protein: CASNIGSTGNTIYF.

The chain joins TRBV5-1 to TRBJ2-3, with D perhaps matching TRBD2 (7 bases). From germline, CDR1 is SGHRS and CDR2 YFSETQ. The CDR3 loop spans 16 amino acids. V lost 2 bases and J lost 4, with 17 bases in between. CDR3 sequence: CASSFGEGGPPDTQYF. CDR3 nucleotides: TGCGCCAGCAGCTTCGGGGAGGGGGGCCCCCCAGATACGCAGTATTTT.

V usage is TRBV4-1 and J usage is TRBJ2-1, with 8 nucleotides matching TRBD1. CDR1 is MGHRA and CDR2 is YSYEKL in the germline V gene. The CDR3 covers 16 residues. The ends lost 3 bases at V and 9 bases at J; junction bases unmatched: 13. Here the CDR3 DNA reads TGCGCCAGCAGCCAGGGTTCAGGGGGCGGGTACCGTGAGCAGTTCTTC. It yields the protein CASSQGSGGGYREQFF.

J is TRBJ1-2 and V is TRBV7-9; a possible D gene is TRBD1 (5 bases). This CDR3 has 12 amino acids. The V end lost 5 bases, the J end lost 7 bases, and 11 bases lay between the germline ends. Germline CDR1 is SEHNR and CDR2 is FQNEAQ (reference sequence). The CDR3 bases are TGTGCCAGCAGCCCGGACGGGGGTGGCTACACCTTC. This translates into CASSPDGGGYTF. Using reference TRBV7-9 and TRBJ1-2 for the parts outside the CDR3, the full variable domain is DTGVSQNPRHKITKRGQNVTFRCDPISEHNRLYWYRQTLGQGPEFLTYFQNEAQLEKSRLLSDRFSAERPKGSFSTLEIQRTEQGDSAMYLCASSPDGGGYTFGSGTRLTVV.

V is TRBV7-9 and J is TRBJ2-2; D is perhaps TRBD2 (5 bases). Trimming stripped 4 bases from V and 2 bases from J, with 14 bases between. CDR3 length equals 16 residues. CDR1 SEHNR and CDR2 FQNEAQ come from the germline V gene (reference sequence). The CDR3 region has the DNA TGTGCCAGCAGCTCTGGAGGACCACCTAACACCGGGGAGCTGTTTTTT. This gives the protein CASSSGGPPNTGELFF.

The chain carries TRBV11-2 and TRBJ1-2; D is uncertain. CDR3 length: 13 residues. Germline V gene sequence: CDR1 SGHAT, CDR2 FQNNGV. Deletions cut 5 bases from V and 0 bases from J, with 7 bases between. This CDR3 is CASSPRSNYGYTF. The DNA for the CDR3 is TGTGCCAGCAGCCCCAGGTCTAACTATGGCTACACCTTC.

The chain employs TRBV6-5 and TRBJ1-1; the D is unclear. Germline CDR1 is MNHEY and CDR2 is SVGAGI. The V end lost 0 bases, the J end lost 4 bases, and 12 bases lay between the germline ends. The CDR3 covers 15 residues. In DNA form, the CDR3 reads TGTGCCAGCAGTTACTCGACGGACTTGGGCACTGAAGCTTTCTTT. This sequence encodes CASSYSTDLGTEAFF.

The V gene is TRBV28, the J gene TRBJ1-4; 7 bases are a match to TRBD1. V shed 1 base and J 8 bases; nucleotides not matched to a gene: 4. This CDR3 has 14 residues. Germline V CDR1 and CDR2: MDHEN, SYDVKM. In nucleotides, the CDR3 is TGTGCCAGCAGTTTATTCTCACAGGGGGAAAAACTGTTTTTT. Translated: CASSLFSQGEKLFF.

The rearrangement joins TRBV18 to TRBJ2-2, with 8 bases aligning to TRBD1. V shed 5 bases, J shed 4 bases, and the junction held 6 bases outside the gene matches. The CDR3 totals 15 residues. Germline CDR1 is KGHSH and CDR2 is LQKENI. The CDR3 DNA reads as TGTGCCAGCTCAAGGACAGGGTATGGCACCGGGGAGCTGTTTTTT. It encodes CASSRTGYGTGELFF.

The CDR3 DNA follows: TGTGCCAGCAGTACAGGAGGGGTGAGGGGCTACACCTTC. The encoded protein is CASSTGGVRGYTF. V gene TRBV6-5 combines with J gene TRBJ1-2; a possible D gene is TRBD1 (5 bases). With 5 bases removed from V and 8 bases from J, the gap between germline ends came to 15 bases. CDR1 MNHEY and CDR2 SVGAGI come from the germline V gene. The CDR3 consists of 13 residues.

The chain uses TRBV5-1 and TRBJ1-2; TRBD1 agrees at 7 bases. The CDR3 is 13 residues long. V trimming: 5 bases; J trimming: 4 bases; junction bases outside the gene matches: 5. Looked up from germline, CDR1 is SGHRS and CDR2 is YFSETQ. The CDR3 is CASRDGTVYGYTF. The CDR3 nucleotides are TGCGCCAGCAGGGATGGGACAGTCTATGGCTACACCTTC.

The CDR3 region is CASSRLTGTVYEQYF. DNA of the CDR3: TGTGCCAGCAGTCGCCTCACCGGGACAGTCTACGAGCAGTACTTC. The V call is TRBV6-5, the J call TRBJ2-7; 7 bases agree with TRBD1. V was pared by 5 bases and J by 3 bases, with 10 bases of the junction left unmatched. From germline, CDR1 is MNHEY and CDR2 SVGAGI. This CDR3 contains 15 residues.